These T cell receptor beta chains were read from a single sample in a study of CD8 T cell repertoires and HIV-1 epitope variants. What these receptors recognize is not known. Profiling relied on immunoSEQ multiplex PCR, and the TCRdb table lists in-frame clones only, not all of them. The table shows almost 6,000 clones, with around 66% occurring only once. Sequencing was performed on cultured CD8+ T cells derived from PBMCs. The source is a male donor with HIV. Both conserved end residues are part of each CDR3. Each record gives: V gene, J gene, clone size, D gene, CDR3 protein, CDR3 DNA. D genes are given only for firm matches. For some rows the clone size is stated as once, few or many, or as a class when expanded; others skip it.

TRBV7-9	TRBJ2-7	once	-	CASSLAAAYEQYF	TGTGCCAGCAGCTTGGCGGCGGCCTACGAGCAGTACTTC
TRBV4-1	TRBJ1-1	-	-	CASSQGTAEAFF	TGCGCCAGCAGCCAAGGGACAGCCGAAGCTTTCTTT
TRBV7-9	TRBJ1-6	-	-	CASSSLGSLHF	TGTGCCAGCAGCTCCCTTGGGTCCCTCCACTTT
TRBV30	TRBJ2-2	-	-	CAWSQGNTGELFF	TGTGCCTGGTCCCAGGGGAACACCGGGGAGCTGTTTTTT
TRBV6-5	TRBJ1-1	-	-	CASSLASLEAFF	TGTGCCAGCAGCCTCGCCTCCCTTGAAGCTTTCTTT
TRBV9	TRBJ2-3	-	TRBD1	CASSVSTGGTDTQYF	TGTGCCAGCAGCGTTTCTACAGGGGGCACAGATACGCAGTATTTT
TRBV7-9	TRBJ1-1	-	TRBD1	CASSFTGDTEAFF	TGTGCCAGCAGCTTTACAGGGGACACTGAAGCTTTCTTT
TRBV19	TRBJ2-7	-	-	CASTPPQSYEQYF	TGTGCCAGTACTCCCCCGCAGTCCTACGAGCAGTACTTC
TRBV4-3	TRBJ1-2	-	-	CASSEEMEGTYGYTF	TGCGCCAGCAGCGAAGAGATGGAGGGGACGTACGGCTACACCTTC
TRBV2	TRBJ2-1	-	-	CASSELASYNEQFF	TGTGCCAGCAGTGAACTAGCTTCCTACAATGAGCAGTTCTTC
TRBV28	TRBJ1-1	-	-	CASSLTGNTEAFF	TGTGCCAGCAGTTTGACAGGGAACACTGAAGCTTTCTTT
TRBV7-9	TRBJ1-4	-	-	CASSPARVAANEKLFF	TGTGCCAGCAGCCCCGCCAGGGTCGCGGCTAATGAAAAACTGTTTTTT
TRBV2	TRBJ1-1	-	TRBD1	CASRPQGGTEAFF	TGTGCCAGCAGACCACAGGGGGGCACTGAAGCTTTCTTT
TRBV7-6	TRBJ2-7	once	-	CASSPGTDSYEQYF	TGTGCCAGCAGCCCCGGGACGGACTCCTACGAGCAGTACTTC
TRBV21-1	TRBJ1-2	-	-	CASSIIDRGPLYGYTF	TGTGCCAGCAGCATCATCGACAGGGGACCGCTCTATGGCTACACCTTC
TRBV28	TRBJ1-5	few	-	CASSIRTGNQPQHF	TGTGCCAGCAGTATCAGGACAGGCAATCAGCCCCAGCATTTT
TRBV5-4	TRBJ2-5	-	-	CASSLIWQGQETQYF	TGTGCCAGCAGCTTGATCTGGCAGGGTCAAGAGACCCAGTACTTC
TRBV6-5	TRBJ2-7	few	-	CASSLEAGSHEQYF	TGTGCCAGCAGTTTGGAGGCTGGGTCTCACGAGCAGTACTTC
TRBV28	TRBJ1-5	-	-	CASSSPHGGQPQHF	TGTGCCAGCAGTTCTCCCCATGGAGGGCAGCCCCAGCATTTT
TRBV7-7	TRBJ2-7	-	-	CASSDGQSQYF	TGTGCTAGCAGCGATGGACAGTCGCAGTACTTC
TRBV18	TRBJ2-5	-	-	CASSPGVEETQYF	TGTGCCAGCTCACCAGGGGTCGAAGAGACCCAGTACTTC
TRBV7-6	TRBJ2-6	-	-	CASSPYVGGVSGANVLTF	TGTGCCAGCAGCCCATATGTTGGAGGGGTCTCTGGGGCCAACGTCCTGACTTTC
TRBV7-9	TRBJ1-2	-	-	CASSDTYDGGYTF	TGTGCCAGCAGCGATACCTACGATGGTGGCTACACCTTC
TRBV9	TRBJ2-3	once	-	CASSPYGLASDTQYF	TGTGCCAGCAGCCCCTACGGGCTAGCATCAGATACGCAGTATTTT
TRBV27	TRBJ1-1	-	-	CASIRGGGTEAFF	TGTGCCAGCATCCGAGGGGGGGGCACTGAAGCTTTCTTT
TRBV11-2	TRBJ2-3	-	-	CASSPARPDTQYF	TGTGCCAGCAGCCCGGCTCGCCCAGATACGCAGTATTTT
TRBV7-2	TRBJ1-2	-	-	CASSLEGVGYLYGYTF	TGTGCCAGCAGCTTAGAGGGCGTCGGTTATCTCTATGGCTACACCTTC
TRBV5-6	TRBJ2-7	-	-	CASSLGSPTEQYF	TGTGCCAGCAGCTTGGGCAGTCCTACGGAGCAGTACTTC
TRBV6-4	TRBJ1-2	-	-	CASSVEPGQSYGYTF	TGTGCCAGCAGTGTCGAGCCGGGACAAAGCTATGGCTACACCTTC
TRBV27	TRBJ2-3	few	TRBD2	CASTPTTTSGRSTDTQYF	TGTGCCAGCACCCCGACCACGACTAGCGGGCGTAGCACAGATACGCAGTATTTT
TRBV28	TRBJ1-2	medium-sized	-	CASSLDRWGYTF	TGTGCCAGCAGTCTGGATCGCTGGGGCTACACCTTC
TRBV11-2	TRBJ2-7	-	TRBD2	CASSPRTSGSYEQYF	TGTGCCAGCAGCCCCAGGACTAGCGGGAGCTACGAGCAGTACTTC
TRBV4-2	TRBJ2-7	-	TRBD1	CASSLGQYLREQYF	TGTGCCAGCAGCTTGGGACAGTACCTTCGTGAGCAGTACTTC
TRBV4-1	TRBJ1-1	-	-	CASSQDNSFLPEAFF	TGCGCCAGCAGCCAAGATAACAGTTTCCTCCCTGAAGCTTTCTTT
TRBV5-4	TRBJ1-1	-	TRBD1	CATSKQGAYTEAFF	TGTGCCACTTCGAAACAGGGGGCGTACACTGAAGCTTTCTTT
TRBV10-1	TRBJ1-2	-	-	CASSDSGMQGSYGYTF	TGCGCCAGCAGTGATTCTGGGATGCAGGGAAGCTATGGCTACACCTTC
TRBV6-1	TRBJ2-3	-	-	CASSEVLTVRDTQYF	TGTGCCAGCAGTGAAGTCCTGACGGTCCGCGATACGCAGTATTTT
TRBV27	TRBJ2-2	-	-	CASSIGLANTGELFF	TGTGCCAGCAGCATCGGTCTAGCGAACACCGGGGAGCTGTTTTTT
TRBV5-1	TRBJ2-7	-	-	CASSFDEGYEQYF	TGCGCCAGCAGCTTCGACGAGGGCTACGAGCAGTACTTC
TRBV5-5	TRBJ1-5	-	-	CASSLAWQTGQPQHF	TGTGCCAGCAGCTTGGCCTGGCAGACTGGTCAGCCCCAGCATTTT
TRBV28	TRBJ2-2	-	TRBD2	CGMKREDTGELFF	TGTGGTATGAAGCGGGAGGACACCGGGGAGCTGTTTTTT
TRBV6-1	TRBJ2-2	-	-	CASSGPGVGELFF	TGTGCCAGCAGCGGCCCAGGGGTCGGGGAGCTGTTTTTT
TRBV29-1	TRBJ2-7	-	-	CSVAADPYEQYF	TGCAGCGTTGCGGCAGACCCCTACGAGCAGTACTTC
TRBV19	TRBJ1-1	few	TRBD1	CASRDRNLNTEAFF	TGTGCCAGTAGGGACAGGAATTTGAACACTGAAGCTTTCTTT
TRBV2	TRBJ1-1	-	-	CASSKGAGVNTEAFF	TGTGCCAGCAGTAAGGGTGCAGGGGTGAACACTGAAGCTTTCTTT
TRBV19	TRBJ2-1	-	TRBD2	CASSIDDSGGYNEQFF	TGTGCCAGTAGTATAGACGATAGCGGGGGATACAATGAGCAGTTCTTC
TRBV7-2	TRBJ2-5	few	-	CASSLATGLGQETQYF	TGTGCCAGCAGCTTAGCGACAGGCCTAGGTCAAGAGACCCAGTACTTC
TRBV19	TRBJ1-1	-	-	CATSGSTTSDTEAFF	TGTGCCACTTCGGGAAGTACGACGTCCGATACTGAAGCTTTCTTT
TRBV27	TRBJ1-1	-	-	CAAGGSVSTEAFF	TGTGCCGCCGGGGGGAGCGTGAGCACTGAAGCTTTCTTT
TRBV23-1	TRBJ1-2	-	TRBD1	CASSQAGGWNGYTF	TGCGCCAGCAGTCAAGCAGGGGGATGGAATGGCTACACCTTC
TRBV19	TRBJ2-1	-	-	CASSATEASYNEQFF	TGTGCCAGTAGTGCAACAGAAGCCTCCTACAATGAGCAGTTCTTC
TRBV28	TRBJ1-2	-	TRBD1	CASSLATGVNGYTF	TGTGCCAGCAGTTTAGCGACAGGGGTCAATGGCTACACCTTC
TRBV7-2	TRBJ2-7	-	TRBD2	CASSSTSSGEQYF	TGTGCCAGCAGCTCGACTAGCTCGGGCGAGCAGTACTTC
TRBV11-2	TRBJ2-3	-	TRBD2	CASSPPGREGRDTQYF	TGTGCCAGCAGCCCACCTGGGCGGGAGGGCCGGGATACGCAGTATTTT
TRBV30	TRBJ2-1	-	-	CAWSLGNEQFF	TGTGCCTGGAGTCTCGGCAATGAGCAGTTCTTC
TRBV7-9	TRBJ2-5	-	-	CASSLETQYF	TGTGCCAGCAGCTTAGAGACCCAGTACTTC
TRBV4-3	TRBJ2-5	-	-	CASSQDLVDRYQETQYF	TGCGCCAGCAGCCAAGATCTGGTCGACAGGTACCAAGAGACCCAGTACTTC
TRBV19	TRBJ1-6	-	TRBD1	CATRDSLFSSSPLHF	TGTGCCACCCGGGACAGTCTCTTTTCCAGTTCACCCCTCCACTTT
TRBV10-1	TRBJ2-2	-	-	CASSGVNTGELFF	TGCGCCAGCAGTGGCGTAAATACCGGGGAGCTGTTTTTT